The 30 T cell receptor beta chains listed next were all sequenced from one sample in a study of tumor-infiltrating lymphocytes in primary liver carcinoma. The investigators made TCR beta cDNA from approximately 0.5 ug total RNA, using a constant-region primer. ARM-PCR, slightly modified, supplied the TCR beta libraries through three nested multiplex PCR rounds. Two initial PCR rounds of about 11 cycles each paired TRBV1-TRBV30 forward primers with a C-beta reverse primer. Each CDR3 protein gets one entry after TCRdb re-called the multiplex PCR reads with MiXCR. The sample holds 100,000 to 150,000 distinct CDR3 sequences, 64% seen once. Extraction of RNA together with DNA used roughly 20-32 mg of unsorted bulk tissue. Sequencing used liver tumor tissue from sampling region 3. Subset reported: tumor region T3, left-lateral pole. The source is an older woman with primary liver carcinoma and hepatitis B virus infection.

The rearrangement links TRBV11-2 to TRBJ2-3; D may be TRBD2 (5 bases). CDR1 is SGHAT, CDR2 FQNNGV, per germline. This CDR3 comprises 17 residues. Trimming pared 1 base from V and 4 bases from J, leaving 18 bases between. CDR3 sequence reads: CASSLAVGRRSADTQYF. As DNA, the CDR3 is TGTGCCAGCAGCTTAGCAGTGGGGAGAAGAAGCGCAGATACGCAGTATTTT.

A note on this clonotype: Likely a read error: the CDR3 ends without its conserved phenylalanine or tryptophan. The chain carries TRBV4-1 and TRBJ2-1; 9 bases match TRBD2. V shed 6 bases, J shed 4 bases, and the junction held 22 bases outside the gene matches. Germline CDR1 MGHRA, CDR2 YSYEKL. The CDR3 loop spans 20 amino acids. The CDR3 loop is CASRPIPGTSFESSYNEQFS. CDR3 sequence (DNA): TGCGCCAGCAGGCCAATTCCCGGGACTAGCTTCGAGAGCTCGTACAATGAGCAGTTCTCC.

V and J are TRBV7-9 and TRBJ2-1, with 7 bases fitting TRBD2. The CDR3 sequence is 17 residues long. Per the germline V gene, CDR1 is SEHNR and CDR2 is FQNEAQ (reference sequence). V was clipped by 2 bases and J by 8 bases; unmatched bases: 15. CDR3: CASSLNYIVGGPDEQFF. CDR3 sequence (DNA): TGTGCCAGCAGCTTAAATTACATAGTGGGAGGGCCAGATGAGCAGTTCTTC.

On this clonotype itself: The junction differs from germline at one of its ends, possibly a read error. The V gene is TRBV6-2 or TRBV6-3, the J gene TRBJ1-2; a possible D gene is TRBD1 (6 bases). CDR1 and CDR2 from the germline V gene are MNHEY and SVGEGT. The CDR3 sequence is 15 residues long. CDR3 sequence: CAGSPQQGRGYGYTF. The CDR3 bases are TGTGCCGGCAGTCCTCAGCAGGGGCGCGGCTACGGCTACACCTTC.

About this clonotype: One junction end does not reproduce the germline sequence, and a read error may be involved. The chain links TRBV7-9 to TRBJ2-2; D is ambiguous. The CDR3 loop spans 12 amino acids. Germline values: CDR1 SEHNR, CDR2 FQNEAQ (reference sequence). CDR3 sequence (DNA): TGTGCCTGCAGCTATGTCACCGGGGAGCTGTTTTTT. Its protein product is CACSYVTGELFF.

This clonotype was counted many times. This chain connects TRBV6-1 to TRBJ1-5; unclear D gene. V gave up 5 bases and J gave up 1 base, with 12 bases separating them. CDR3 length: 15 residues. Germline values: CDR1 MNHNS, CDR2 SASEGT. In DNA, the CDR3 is TGTGCCAGCAGTCGCCCCCCGGAGAGCAATCAGCCCCAGCATTTT. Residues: CASSRPPESNQPQHF.

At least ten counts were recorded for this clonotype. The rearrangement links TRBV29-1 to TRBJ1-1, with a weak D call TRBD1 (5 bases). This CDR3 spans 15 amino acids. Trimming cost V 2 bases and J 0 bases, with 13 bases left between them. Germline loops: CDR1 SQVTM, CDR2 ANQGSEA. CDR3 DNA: TGCAGCGTTGAAACCTTCATCAGGGTGAACACTGAAGCTTTCTTT. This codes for CSVETFIRVNTEAFF. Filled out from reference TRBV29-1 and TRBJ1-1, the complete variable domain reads SAVISQKPSRDICQRGTSLTIQCQVDSQVTMMFWYRQQPGQSLTLIATANQGSEATYESGFVIDKFPISRPNLTFSTLTVSNMSPEDSSIYLCSVETFIRVNTEAFFGQGTRLTVV.

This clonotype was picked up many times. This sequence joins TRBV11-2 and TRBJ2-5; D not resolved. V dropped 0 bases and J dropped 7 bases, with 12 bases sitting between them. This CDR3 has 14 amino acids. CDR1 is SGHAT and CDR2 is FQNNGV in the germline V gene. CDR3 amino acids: CASSLESGPGTQYF. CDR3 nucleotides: TGTGCCAGCAGCTTAGAATCCGGTCCCGGGACCCAGTACTTC.

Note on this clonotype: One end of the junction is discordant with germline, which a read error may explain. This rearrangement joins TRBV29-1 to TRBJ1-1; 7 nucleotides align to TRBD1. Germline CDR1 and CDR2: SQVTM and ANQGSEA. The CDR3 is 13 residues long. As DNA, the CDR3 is TGCAGCGCTGGGGAACAGGGGAACATTGAAGCTTTCTTT. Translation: CSAGEQGNIEAFF.

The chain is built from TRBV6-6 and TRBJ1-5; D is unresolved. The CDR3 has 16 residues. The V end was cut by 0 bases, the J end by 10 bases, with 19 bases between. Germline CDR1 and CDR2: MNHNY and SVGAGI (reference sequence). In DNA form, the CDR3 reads TGTGCCAGCAGTTACTCCACCGGGGAAGGTTTTCATCCCCAGCATTTT. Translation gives CASSYSTGEGFHPQHF.

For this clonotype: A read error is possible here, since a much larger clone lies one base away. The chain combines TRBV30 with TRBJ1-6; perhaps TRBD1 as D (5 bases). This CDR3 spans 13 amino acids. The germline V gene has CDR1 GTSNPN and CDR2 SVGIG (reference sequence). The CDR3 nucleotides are TGTGCCTGGAGGGGACGGGTTGATTCAACCCTCCACTTT. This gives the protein CAWRGRVDSTLHF.

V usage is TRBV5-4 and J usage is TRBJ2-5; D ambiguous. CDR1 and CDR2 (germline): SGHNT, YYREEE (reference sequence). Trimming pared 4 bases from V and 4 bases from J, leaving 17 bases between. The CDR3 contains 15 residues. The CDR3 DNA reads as TGTGCCAGCAGCCCGCAGCCTACTAACGGAGAGACCCAGTACTTC. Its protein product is CASSPQPTNGETQYF.

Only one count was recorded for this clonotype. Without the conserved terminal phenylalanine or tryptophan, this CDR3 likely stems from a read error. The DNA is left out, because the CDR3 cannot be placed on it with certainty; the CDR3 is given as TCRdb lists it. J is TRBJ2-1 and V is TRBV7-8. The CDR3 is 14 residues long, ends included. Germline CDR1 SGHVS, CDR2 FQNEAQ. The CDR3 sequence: CASSLAGGADEQSL.

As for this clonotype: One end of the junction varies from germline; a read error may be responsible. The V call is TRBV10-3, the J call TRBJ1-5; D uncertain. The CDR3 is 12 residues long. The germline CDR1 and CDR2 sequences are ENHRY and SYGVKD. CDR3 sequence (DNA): TGTGCCATCAGTCCTAGCAATCAGTCCCAGCATTTT. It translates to CAISPSNQSQHF.

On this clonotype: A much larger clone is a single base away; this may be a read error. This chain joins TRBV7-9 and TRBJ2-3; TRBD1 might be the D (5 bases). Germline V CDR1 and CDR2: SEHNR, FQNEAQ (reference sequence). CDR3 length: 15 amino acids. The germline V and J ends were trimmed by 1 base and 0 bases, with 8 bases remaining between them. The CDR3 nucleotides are TGTGCCAGCAGCTTAGTGGGGCTTAGCACAGATACGCAGTATTTT. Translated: CASSLVGLSTDTQYF.

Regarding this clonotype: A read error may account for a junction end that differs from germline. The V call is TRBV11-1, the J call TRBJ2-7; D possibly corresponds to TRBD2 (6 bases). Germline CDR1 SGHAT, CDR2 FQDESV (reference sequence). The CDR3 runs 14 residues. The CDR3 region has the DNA TGTGTCAGCAGCTTACACCGCGGGGCCCACGTGCAGTACTTC. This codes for CVSSLHRGAHVQYF.

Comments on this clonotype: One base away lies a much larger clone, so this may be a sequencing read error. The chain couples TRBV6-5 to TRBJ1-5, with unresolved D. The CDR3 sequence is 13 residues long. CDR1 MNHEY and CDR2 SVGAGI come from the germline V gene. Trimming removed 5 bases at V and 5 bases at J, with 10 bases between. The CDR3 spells CASSTYKDQPQHF. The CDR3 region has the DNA TGTGCCAGCAGTACCTACAAGGATCAGCCCCAGCATTTT.

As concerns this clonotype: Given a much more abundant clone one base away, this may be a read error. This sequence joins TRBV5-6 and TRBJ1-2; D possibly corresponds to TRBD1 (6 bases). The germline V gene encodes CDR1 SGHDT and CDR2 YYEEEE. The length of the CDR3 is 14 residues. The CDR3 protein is CATGISRGSYSYTF. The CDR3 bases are TGTGCCACCGGGATTTCCAGGGGCAGCTATAGCTACACCTTC.

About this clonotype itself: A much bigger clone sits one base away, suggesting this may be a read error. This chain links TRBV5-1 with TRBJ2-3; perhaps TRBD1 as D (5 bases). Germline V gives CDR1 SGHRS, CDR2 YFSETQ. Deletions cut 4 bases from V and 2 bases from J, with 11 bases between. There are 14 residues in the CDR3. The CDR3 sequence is CASSRNRLTDTQYF. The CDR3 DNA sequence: TGCGCCAGCAGCCGAAACAGGCTCACAGATACGCAGTATTTT. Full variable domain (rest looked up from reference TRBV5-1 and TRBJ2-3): KAGVTQTPRYLIKTRGQQVTLSCSPISGHRSVSWYQQTPGQGLQFLFEYFSETQRNKGNFPGRFSGRQFSNSRSEMNVSTLELGDSALYLCASSRNRLTDTQYFGPGTRLTVL.

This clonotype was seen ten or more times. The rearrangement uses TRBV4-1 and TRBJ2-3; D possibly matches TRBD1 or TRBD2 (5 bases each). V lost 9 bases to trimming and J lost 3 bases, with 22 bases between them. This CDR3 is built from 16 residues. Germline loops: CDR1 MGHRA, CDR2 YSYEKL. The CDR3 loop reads CASRGGQGKITDTQYF. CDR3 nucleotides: TGCGCCAGTCGCGGAGGTCAGGGTAAAATTACAGATACGCAGTATTTT.

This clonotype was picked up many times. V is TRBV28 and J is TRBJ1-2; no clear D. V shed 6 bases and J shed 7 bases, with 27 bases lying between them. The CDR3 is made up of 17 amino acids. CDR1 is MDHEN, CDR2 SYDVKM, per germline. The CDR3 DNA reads TGTGCCAGCAGGCGCCAACAAAGCCCCTACTTAGGTTCTGGCTACACCTTC. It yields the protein CASRRQQSPYLGSGYTF.

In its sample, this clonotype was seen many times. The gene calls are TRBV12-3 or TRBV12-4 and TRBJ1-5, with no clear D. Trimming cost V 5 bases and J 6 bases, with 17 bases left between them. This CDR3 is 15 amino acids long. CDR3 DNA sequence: TGTGCCAGCAGTCCCCGCCAAGGGCGGGGTCAGCCCCAGCATTTT. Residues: CASSPRQGRGQPQHF.

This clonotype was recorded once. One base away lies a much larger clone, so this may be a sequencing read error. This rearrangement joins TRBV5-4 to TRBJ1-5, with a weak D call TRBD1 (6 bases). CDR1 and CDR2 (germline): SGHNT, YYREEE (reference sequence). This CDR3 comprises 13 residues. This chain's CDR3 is CACSANRDQPQHF. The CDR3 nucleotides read TGTGCCTGCAGCGCTAACAGGGATCAGCCCCAGCATTTT.

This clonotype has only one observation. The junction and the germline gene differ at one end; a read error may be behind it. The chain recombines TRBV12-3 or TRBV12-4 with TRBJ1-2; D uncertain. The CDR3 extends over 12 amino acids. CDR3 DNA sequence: TGTGCCAGCAATTTATCGGGGTCTGGCTACCCCTTC. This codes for CASNLSGSGYPF.

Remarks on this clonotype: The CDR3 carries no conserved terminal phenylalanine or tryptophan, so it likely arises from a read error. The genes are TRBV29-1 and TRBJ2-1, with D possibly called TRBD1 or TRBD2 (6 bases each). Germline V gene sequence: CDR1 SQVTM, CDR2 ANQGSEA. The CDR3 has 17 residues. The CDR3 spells CSIEELGGGGSYSEQFL. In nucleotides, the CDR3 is TGCAGCATTGAAGAGCTTGGCGGAGGGGGGTCCTACAGTGAGCAGTTCTTA.

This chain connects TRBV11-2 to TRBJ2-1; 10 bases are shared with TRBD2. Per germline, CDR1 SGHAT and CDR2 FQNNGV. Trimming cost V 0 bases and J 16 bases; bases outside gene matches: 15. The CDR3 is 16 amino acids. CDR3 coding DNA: TGTGCCAGCAGCTTAGATCGAGAGGCTAGCGGGAGAGCCCTATTCTTC. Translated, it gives CASSLDREASGRALFF.

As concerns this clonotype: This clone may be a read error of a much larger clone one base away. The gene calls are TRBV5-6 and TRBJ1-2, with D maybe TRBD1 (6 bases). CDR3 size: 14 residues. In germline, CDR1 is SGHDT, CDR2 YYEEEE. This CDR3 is CVTGISRGSYGYTF. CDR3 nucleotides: TGTGTCACCGGGATTTCCAGGGGCAGCTATGGCTACACCTTC.

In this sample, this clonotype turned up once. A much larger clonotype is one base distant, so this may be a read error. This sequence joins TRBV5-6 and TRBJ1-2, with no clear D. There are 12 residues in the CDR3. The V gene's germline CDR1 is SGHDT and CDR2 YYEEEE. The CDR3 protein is CVSSLVSRGYTF. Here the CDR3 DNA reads TGTGTCAGCAGCTTGGTGTCTCGGGGCTACACCTTC. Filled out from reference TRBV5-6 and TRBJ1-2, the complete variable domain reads DAGVTQSPTHLIKTRGQQVTLRCSPKSGHDTVSWYQQALGQGPQFIFQYYEEEERQRGNFPDRFSGHQFPNYSSELNVNALLLGDSALYLCVSSLVSRGYTFGSGTRLTVV.

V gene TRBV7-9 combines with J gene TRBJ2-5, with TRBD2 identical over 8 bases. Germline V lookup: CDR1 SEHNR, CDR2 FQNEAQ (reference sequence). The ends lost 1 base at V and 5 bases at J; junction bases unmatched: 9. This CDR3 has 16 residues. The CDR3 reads CASSLGSSGSGETQYF. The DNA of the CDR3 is TGTGCCAGCAGCTTAGGGTCCAGCGGGAGCGGGGAGACCCAGTACTTC.

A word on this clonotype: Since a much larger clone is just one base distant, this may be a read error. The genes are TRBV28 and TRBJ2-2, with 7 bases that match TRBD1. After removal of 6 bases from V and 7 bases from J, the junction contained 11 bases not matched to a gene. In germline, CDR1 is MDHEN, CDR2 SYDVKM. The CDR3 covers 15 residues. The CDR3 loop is CASSGQETFSGELFF. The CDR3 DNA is TGTGCCAGCAGCGGACAGGAAACCTTCAGCGGGGAGCTGTTTTTT. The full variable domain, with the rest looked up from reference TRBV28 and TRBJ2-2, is DVKVTQSSRYLVKRTGEKVFLECVQDMDHENMFWYRQDPGLGLRLIYFSYDVKMKEKGDIPEGYSVSREKKERFSLILESASTNQTSMYLCASSGQETFSGELFFGEGSRLTVL.